This T cell receptor beta chain emerged from a study of blood T cell repertoires in COVID-19. V was cut by 5 bases and J by 2 bases, with 15 bases left in between. The germline CDR1 and CDR2 sequences are SGHAT and FQNNGV. The CDR3 length is 15 residues. Self-reported history from a screening survey and questionnaire set each donor's cohort. The assay was immunoSEQ multiplex PCR, and TCRdb's table has in-frame clones only and misses some. This sample has around 100,000 clones, with just over 85% found just once. The sample comprised PBMCs or T cells enriched from blood (not recorded which). The V gene is TRBV11-2, the J gene TRBJ2-5; TRBD1 might be the D (6 bases). The clonotype originates from a woman in her fifties or sixties who had recovered from COVID-19. The CDR3 reads CASSPLGQMQETQYF. The CDR3 bases are TGTGCCAGCAGCCCGCTCGGACAGATGCAAGAGACCCAGTACTTC.